These T cell receptor beta chains were read from a single sample in a study of T cells in Graves' hyperthyroidism and ophthalmopathy. Via MiXCR, TCRdb re-called the multiplex PCR reads, giving one row per CDR3 protein. The sample records roughly 290,000 distinct CDR3 sequences, roughly an eighth being singletons. The sample was blood. The source is a woman in her forties with Graves' hyperthyroidism. The CDR3 runs from the conserved cysteine through the conserved F or W. A D gene is named only where the DNA matches it firmly. Size tells how often a clone was seen (once, few, many) or the class of an expanded clone, and some rows leave it out.

V gene	clone size	J gene	D gene	CDR3 DNA	CDR3 protein
TRBV20-1	many	TRBJ2-1	TRBD2	TGCAGTGCTTTATTCGGGACTACTAAATATGAGCAGTTCTTC	CSALFGTTKYEQFF
TRBV27	many	TRBJ2-5	TRBD2	TGTGCCAGCAGTTCGGCCGAGCGGGAGCGTGGAAGATCCCAGTACTTC	CASSSAERERGRSQYF
TRBV4-1	few	TRBJ1-1	.	TGCGCCAGCAGCCCCCAATACACCGGTCCGGAAGCTTTCTTT	CASSPQYTGPEAFF
TRBV28	many	TRBJ1-1	.	TGTGCCAGCAGACGTACAATAAACACTGAAGCTTTCTTT	CASRRTINTEAFF
TRBV5-1	few	TRBJ2-7	.	TGCGCCAGCAGCTTGCCGACGACGAGCTCCTACGAGCAGTACTTC	CASSLPTTSSYEQYF
TRBV6-1	many	TRBJ2-1	TRBD1	TGTGCCAGCAGCAACGACAGGGGGTTTGGTGTTCGTCCTAGTGAGCAGTTCTTC	CASSNDRGFGVRPSEQFF
TRBV10-3	many	TRBJ2-1	.	TGTGCCATCCATACGGGACGTGGGGATGAGCAGTTCTTC	CAIHTGRGDEQFF
TRBV7-2	once	TRBJ2-7	.	TGTGCCAGCACCCAACGGGTCCAAGGGCCTAACGAGCAGTACTTC	CASTQRVQGPNEQYF
TRBV7-9	.	TRBJ2-5	.	TGTGCCAGCAGCGCACTGGAGGAGACCCAGTACTTC	CASSALEETQYF
TRBV6-5	few	TRBJ2-1	.	TGTGCCAGCAGTTTGGAACCCCGTCGTGGAAACAATGAGCAGTTCTTC	CASSLEPRRGNNEQFF
TRBV9	many	TRBJ1-2	.	TGTGCCAGCAGCGTGGCCTATGAGGACAGCGGACATTATGGCTACACCTTC	CASSVAYEDSGHYGYTF
TRBV7-2	many	TRBJ1-5	.	TGTGCCAGCAGCTCCACATCAGGTCAGCCCCAGCATTTT	CASSSTSGQPQHF
TRBV20-1	many	TRBJ2-7	.	TGCAGTGCTAGAGATTCCTCAGGGCCCTACGAGCAGTACTTC	CSARDSSGPYEQYF
TRBV2	many	TRBJ1-5	.	TGTGCCAGTTGGATGGGTAGCAATCAGCCCCAGCATTTT	CASWMGSNQPQHF
TRBV6-1	many	TRBJ2-5	.	TGTGCCAGCAGTTCGTCTTGGGGGCAAGAGACCCAGTACTTC	CASSSSWGQETQYF
TRBV7-9	many	TRBJ2-1	.	TGTGCCAGCAGCCGGACTAAGGATGAGCAGTTCTTC	CASSRTKDEQFF
TRBV11-3	many	TRBJ2-7	.	TGTGCCAGCAGCTTATATGGGGAGGACGAGCAGTACTTC	CASSLYGEDEQYF
TRBV6-1	many	TRBJ1-2	.	TGTGCCAGCAGTCGGCTAAACAGGGCAGATGGCTACACCTTC	CASSRLNRADGYTF
TRBV19	few	TRBJ2-2	.	TGTGCCAGTAGCTTACAGCCGAACACCGGGGAGCTGTTTTTT	CASSLQPNTGELFF
TRBV20-1	.	TRBJ2-1	TRBD2	TGCAGTGCTAGAGACCGACTAGCGGGAGGGAGAAGCTCCTACAATGAGCAGTTCTTC	CSARDRLAGGRSSYNEQFF
TRBV28	.	TRBJ2-3	TRBD2	TGTGCCAGCAGTGAACTAGCGGGGTTGAACACAGATACGCAGTATTTT	CASSELAGLNTDTQYF
TRBV6-5	.	TRBJ2-7	.	TGTGCCAGCAGTTACATCGACAGACAATACGAGCAGTACTTC	CASSYIDRQYEQYF
TRBV7-8	many	TRBJ1-6	TRBD1	TGTGCCAGCATCCCGGACAGGGCTCGTAATTCACCCCTCCACTTT	CASIPDRARNSPLHF
TRBV28	many	TRBJ2-7	.	TGTGCCAGCAGTTTCCGCCGGCTAGCGAGCTCCTACGAGCAGTACTTC	CASSFRRLASSYEQYF
TRBV19	many	TRBJ1-1	.	TGTGCCAGTACAGGGGCACTCCCAAGCGCTGAAGCTTTCTTT	CASTGALPSAEAFF